The entry below gives a single T cell receptor (beta chain) sequence along with its context. Its antigen is unknown. Compared with germline, one end of the junction differs, possibly owing to a read error. This specimen belongs to a study of radiotherapy plus CTLA-4 blockade in lung cancer. Study-wide context: Objective responses were seen in about a sixth of patients, disease control in more than 30%. General study points: Early shifts in blood T cell clones, with interferon-beta, reportedly predicted response best.

Those patients who had chemo-refractory metastatic non-small-cell lung cancer were given focal radiation along with CTLA-4 blockade through ipilimumab. Method: immunoSEQ multiplex PCR; TCRdb's copy keeps in-frame clones and lacks some. The repertoire holds more than 95,000 clones, with about 83% as singletons. CDR3 length: 13 amino acids. Germline CDR1 reads SSHAT; CDR2 reads FNYEAQ (reference sequence). Material: peripheral blood, obtained from a patient treated with radiotherapy plus ipilimumab. The receptor's source is a human donor with non-small cell lung cancer who had a partial response to radiotherapy plus ipilimumab. The chain combines TRBV7-7 with TRBJ2-5; a possible D gene is TRBD1 (5 bases). The CDR3 nucleotides are TGTGCTAGCAGCAGGACACTATGGGAGACCCAGTACTTC. Its translation: CASSRTLWETQYF.